The rows below give T cell receptor beta chains drawn from one sample of a study of kidney transplant recipient with SARS-CoV-2 infection. TCRdb redid the calling of the reads with MiXCR, one entry per CDR3 protein. In the table there are fewer than 250,000 distinct CDR3 sequences, about 30% of which are singletons. The specimen was a blood sample, collected at baseline and on roughly day 110 from a kidney transplant recipient. Source of these receptors: a young adult male patient who had COVID-19 and was a kidney transplant recipient. The graft donor may have contributed some T cells. CDR3s include the opening cysteine and the closing phenylalanine or tryptophan. D genes are given only for firm matches. The size entry is marked missing in some rows and otherwise reads once, few, many or a size class.

CASSQAGTQGDDGYTF	TGTGCCAGCAGCCAAGCTGGGACACAAGGGGATGATGGCTACACCTTC	many	NA	TRBV3-1	TRBJ1-2	16
CASSLGGTPNTEAFF	TGTGCCAGCAGCTTAGGTGGGACACCGAACACTGAAGCTTTCTTT	many	NA	TRBV11-1	TRBJ1-1	15
CASSSERGNTDTQYF	TGTGCCAGCAGCTCTGAGCGGGGGAACACAGATACGCAGTATTTT	few	TRBD2	TRBV7-3	TRBJ2-3	15
CASSIISGSSTDTQYF	TGTGCCAGTAGTATTATAAGCGGGAGTAGCACAGATACGCAGTATTTT	NA	TRBD2	TRBV19	TRBJ2-3	16
CASSRQTGNMNTEAFF	TGTGCCAGCAGCAGACAGACAGGGAACATGAACACTGAAGCTTTCTTT	many	TRBD1	TRBV6-5	TRBJ1-1	16
CAWSGGRYRKTYGYTF	TGTGCCTGGTCGGGGGGGCGTTATAGAAAGACCTATGGCTACACCTTC	many	NA	TRBV30	TRBJ1-2	16
CATSEPDRGEQETQYF	TGTGCCACCAGTGAACCCGACAGGGGTGAGCAAGAGACCCAGTACTTC	few	TRBD1	TRBV24-1	TRBJ2-5	16
CASMARAFSPGELFF	TGTGCCAGCATGGCCCGAGCCTTCAGTCCCGGGGAGCTGTTTTTT	many	NA	TRBV5-5	TRBJ2-2	15
CASSHRTTNRKTYGYTF	TGTGCCAGTAGTCACCGGACGACAAATCGAAAGACCTATGGCTACACCTTC	many	NA	TRBV19	TRBJ1-2	17
CASSGLTPGRKTYGYTF	TGTGCCAGCAGTGGCCTAACTCCTGGCCGAAAGACCTATGGCTACACCTTC	few	NA	TRBV27	TRBJ1-2	17
CASTSPGGGSYNEQFF	TGTGCCAGCACCAGTCCCGGGGGGGGTTCCTACAATGAGCAGTTCTTC	NA	TRBD2	TRBV9	TRBJ2-1	16
CASSEANYRDYGYTF	TGTGCCAGCAGTGAAGCGAATTACAGGGACTATGGCTACACCTTC	many	NA	TRBV6-1	TRBJ1-2	15
CATLDATGGYRGLAGGPSAYGQYF	TGTGCCACCCTGGACGCAACAGGGGGCTACCGGGGACTAGCGGGAGGGCCGTCTGCCTACGGGCAGTACTTC	few	TRBD2	TRBV24-1	TRBJ2-7	24
CASSSLAVSTDTQYF	TGTGCCAGCAGTTCCCTAGCGGTGAGCACAGATACGCAGTATTTT	few	TRBD2	TRBV27	TRBJ2-3	15
CASSSVRRSRKTYGYTF	TGTGCCAGCAGTAGCGTAAGACGCTCTAGAAAGACCTATGGCTACACCTTC	many	NA	TRBV10-1	TRBJ1-2	17
CASTGGTDTQYF	TGTGCCAGCACGGGGGGGACAGATACGCAGTATTTT	many	TRBD2	TRBV6-8	TRBJ2-3	12
CASSFGQGGTDTQYF	TGTGCCAGCAGCTTCGGACAGGGCGGCACAGATACGCAGTATTTT	NA	TRBD1	TRBV5-6	TRBJ2-3	15
CASTQNSGSNQPQHF	TGTGCCAGTACCCAGAACAGCGGTAGCAATCAGCCCCAGCATTTT	many	NA	TRBV19	TRBJ1-5	15
CSARVLRGNYGYTF	TGCAGTGCTAGAGTTCTCCGAGGAAACTATGGCTACACCTTC	many	NA	TRBV20-1	TRBJ1-2	14
CASSVDDPISFSETQYF	TGTGCCAGCAGCGTAGACGATCCCATTTCTTTCTCTGAGACCCAGTACTTC	many	NA	TRBV3-1	TRBJ2-5	17
CATSDAFGEQYF	TGTGCCACCAGTGATGCTTTTGGAGAGCAGTACTTC	many	NA	TRBV24-1	TRBJ2-7	12
CASTPLGESTDQPQHF	TGTGCCAGCACTCCTCTCGGGGAATCGACTGATCAGCCCCAGCATTTT	many	NA	TRBV28	TRBJ1-5	16
CAGGGDTDTQYF	TGTGCCGGCGGGGGGGACACAGATACGCAGTATTTT	once	TRBD2	TRBV12-3/TRBV12-4	TRBJ2-3	12
CASSDYGLAFF	TGTGCCAGCAGTGATTACGGTTTGGCTTTCTTT	NA	NA	TRBV6-1	TRBJ1-1	11
CASRRHTTSPLHF	TGTGCCAGCAGACGACATACTACTTCACCCCTCCACTTT	many	NA	TRBV3-1	TRBJ1-6	13
CASGPLPGGNPYEQYF	TGTGCTAGTGGTCCTCTACCGGGGGGAAACCCCTACGAGCAGTACTTC	many	TRBD2	TRBV12-5	TRBJ2-7	16
CSVVRGGGSSYEQYF	TGCAGCGTTGTCAGGGGGGGAGGGAGCTCCTACGAGCAGTACTTC	many	NA	TRBV29-1	TRBJ2-7	15
CAGAAQGGTEAFF	TGTGCCGGCGCAGCCCAGGGCGGCACTGAAGCTTTCTTT	NA	NA	TRBV11-2	TRBJ1-1	13
CASSYTRDTGELFF	TGTGCCAGCAGTTACACGCGGGACACCGGGGAGCTGTTTTTT	NA	NA	TRBV6-5	TRBJ2-2	14
CASSVEGGTDTQYF	TGTGCCAGCAGCGTAGAAGGCGGCACAGATACGCAGTATTTT	many	NA	TRBV9	TRBJ2-3	14
CASRYRIATVMQDTQYF	TGTGCCAGCAGGTATAGGATAGCTACAGTCATGCAAGATACGCAGTATTTT	many	NA	TRBV21-1	TRBJ2-3	17
CASSLRAGLIQETQYF	TGTGCCAGCAGTTTAAGAGCGGGACTAATTCAAGAGACCCAGTACTTC	many	TRBD2	TRBV27	TRBJ2-5	16
CASIYASVRKTYGYTF	TGCGCCAGCATTTACGCATCGGTTCGAAAGACCTATGGCTACACCTTC	many	NA	TRBV5-1	TRBJ1-2	16
CSARDVDSLPLHF	TGCAGTGCTAGAGATGTTGACAGCTTGCCCCTCCACTTT	many	NA	TRBV20-1	TRBJ1-6	13
CASRREQTPRKTYGYTF	TGTGCAAGTCGCCGCGAACAGACTCCACGAAAGACCTATGGCTACACCTTC	many	NA	TRBV12-2	TRBJ1-2	17
CASSESPFVMQDTQYF	TGTGCCAGCAGCGAATCCCCATTTGTCATGCAAGATACGCAGTATTTT	many	NA	TRBV3-1	TRBJ2-3	16
CASSYFVYHGKTYGYTF	TGTGCCAGCAGCTACTTCGTATACCATGGAAAGACCTATGGCTACACCTTC	many	NA	TRBV7-9	TRBJ1-2	17
CASSEAYSYEQYF	TGTGCCAGCAGTGAAGCCTACTCCTACGAGCAGTACTTC	many	NA	TRBV6-1	TRBJ2-7	13
CAWRAGTAEKLFF	TGTGCCTGGAGAGCCGGGACAGCCGAAAAACTGTTTTTT	many	TRBD1	TRBV30	TRBJ1-4	13
CATGIAGVDEQYF	TGTGCCACCGGGATAGCGGGAGTCGACGAGCAGTACTTC	many	TRBD2	TRBV15	TRBJ2-7	13
CASRRNEQFF	TGTGCCAGCAGAAGGAATGAGCAGTTCTTC	NA	NA	TRBV27	TRBJ2-1	10
CASSPGTGYGYTF	TGTGCCAGTAGTCCAGGGACAGGGTATGGCTACACCTTC	many	TRBD1	TRBV19	TRBJ1-2	13
CSAGGGSLADTQYF	TGCAGTGCTGGGGGTGGGAGTCTCGCCGATACGCAGTATTTT	few	NA	TRBV20-1	TRBJ2-3	14
CASSLSASGSLPGELFF	TGTGCCAGCAGTTTATCGGCTAGCGGGAGTCTTCCCGGGGAGCTGTTTTTT	NA	TRBD2	TRBV27	TRBJ2-2	17
CASSPTTVPTGELFF	TGTGCCAGCAGCCCCACGACAGTTCCCACCGGGGAGCTGTTTTTT	many	NA	TRBV7-2	TRBJ2-2	15
CASSSQPRTGSAGPYGYTF	TGTGCCAGCAGCTCGCAACCCAGGACAGGGAGCGCCGGTCCATATGGCTACACCTTC	NA	TRBD1	TRBV7-8	TRBJ1-2	19
CASSLSQNTGELFF	TGTGCCAGCAGTTTATCCCAGAACACCGGGGAGCTGTTTTTT	many	NA	TRBV28	TRBJ2-2	14
CASSRTDLPFSAIGPGDTGELFF	TGTGCCAGCAGCCGGACAGACCTTCCCTTCTCAGCAATCGGTCCCGGTGACACCGGGGAGCTGTTTTTT	few	NA	TRBV7-8	TRBJ2-2	23
CSARNLGQGAFVDTEAFF	TGCAGTGCTAGAAATCTGGGACAGGGGGCTTTTGTGGACACTGAAGCTTTCTTT	NA	TRBD1	TRBV20-1	TRBJ1-1	18
CASSQDKARGKEKLFF	TGTGCCAGCAGCCAAGATAAGGCCAGGGGAAAGGAAAAACTGTTTTTT	many	NA	TRBV3-1	TRBJ1-4	16
CATSRPYSTRKTYGYTF	TGTGCCACCAGTCGACCGTATAGTACCAGAAAGACCTATGGCTACACCTTC	many	NA	TRBV24-1	TRBJ1-2	17
CASSSGPTAGKTYGYTF	TGTGCCAGCAGTTCAGGACCCACAGCAGGAAAGACCTATGGCTACACCTTC	many	NA	TRBV12-3/TRBV12-4	TRBJ1-2	17
CATSDLLGAGYTF	TGTGCCACCAGTGATTTGCTCGGGGCTGGCTACACCTTC	many	NA	TRBV24-1	TRBJ1-2	13
CASSGTSGLTEAFF	TGTGCCAGCAGTGGGACGTCGGGACTCACTGAAGCTTTCTTT	NA	NA	TRBV6-5	TRBJ1-1	14